The 17 T cell receptor beta chains below were found in one sample sequenced in a study of control samples from healthy donors and cancer patients. This table comes from immunoSEQ multiplex PCR, and its TCRdb copy is limited to in-frame clones, with some not included. This sample carries some 73,000 clones, around 94% of them seen once, and the ten largest clones take around 6.5%. The sample taken for sequencing was blood. The receptors were gathered from a woman between 40 and 50 years old in good health.

The chain joins TRBV5-1 to TRBJ2-5; TRBD2 might be the D (5 bases). The CDR3 is made up of 16 amino acids. V lost 2 bases and J 5 bases, leaving 19 bases between the germline ends. Germline V CDR1 and CDR2: SGHRS, YFSETQ. The CDR3 reads CASSFFFGEGGETQYF. CDR3 DNA sequence: TGCGCCAGCAGCTTTTTCTTCGGAGAGGGTGGGGAGACCCAGTACTTC.

This clone was detected a few times. The chain couples TRBV27 to TRBJ1-4; no firm D call. V lost 6 bases and J lost 7, with 12 bases in between. CDR1 and CDR2 from the germline V gene are MNHEY and SMNVEV (reference sequence). The CDR3 has 13 amino acids. The CDR3 spells CASSWTWGEKLFF. The CDR3 bases are TGTGCCAGCAGCTGGACGTGGGGTGAAAAACTGTTTTTT.

V and J are TRBV7-8 and TRBJ2-3; possibly TRBD2 for D (8 bases). This CDR3 has 14 residues. Germline V gene data show CDR1 as SGHVS and CDR2 as FQNEAQ. V lost 4 bases, J lost 6 bases, and 14 bases lay in between. The CDR3 region is CASSSGGGSDTQYF. The DNA for the CDR3 is TGTGCCAGCAGCTCGGGAGGGGGCTCCGATACGCAGTATTTT.

V usage is TRBV6-1 and J usage is TRBJ1-4; D is ambiguous. Germline CDR1 and CDR2: MNHNS and SASEGT. Trimming shortened V by 2 bases and J by 7 bases, and 14 bases separated the two germline ends. This CDR3 has 15 amino acids. CDR3 sequence reads: CASSERVRSGEKLFF. CDR3 DNA sequence: TGTGCCAGCAGTGAAAGGGTCCGCAGTGGTGAAAAACTGTTTTTT.

CDR3 bases: TGTGCCAGCAGCGTCGACTACAATGAGCAGTTCTTC. Its protein is CASSVDYNEQFF. This chain links TRBV7-3 with TRBJ2-1; D is uncertain. This CDR3 region has 12 residues. CDR1 is SGHTA, CDR2 FQGTGA, per germline. V was clipped by 5 bases and J by 3 bases, with 5 bases between them.

The chain employs TRBV2 and TRBJ1-2, with unresolved D. The CDR3 has 13 residues. V lost 2 bases and J lost 8, with 12 bases in between. CDR1 is SNHLY, CDR2 FYNNEI, per germline. The CDR3 nucleotides are TGTGCCAGCAGTGAAAGAGGTGCCGAAGGCTACACCTTC. Protein: CASSERGAEGYTF.

The J gene is TRBJ2-2, the V gene TRBV6-5, with D maybe TRBD1 (6 bases). Germline V CDR1 and CDR2: MNHEY, SVGAGI. The CDR3 consists of 15 residues. Trimming took off 7 bases at V and 6 bases at J, with 18 bases between the two ends. The CDR3 is CASIPFITGPGELFF. CDR3 coding DNA: TGTGCCAGCATCCCATTCATCACAGGGCCCGGGGAGCTGTTTTTT.

This clone was seen once. J is TRBJ1-2 and V is TRBV9; possibly TRBD1 for D (5 bases). There are 15 residues in the CDR3. V gave up 0 bases and J gave up 4 bases, with 13 bases separating them. Per germline, CDR1 SGDLS and CDR2 YYNGEE. CDR3 region: CASSVEQDWAYGYTF. The CDR3 region has the DNA TGTGCCAGCAGCGTAGAACAGGATTGGGCCTATGGCTACACCTTC.

This sequence joins TRBV10-3 and TRBJ2-1; 7 bases are a match to TRBD2. The CDR3 consists of 15 residues. Germline assignment: CDR1 ENHRY and CDR2 SYGVKD. The junction had 6 bases not matched to a gene; V was cut back by 5 bases and J by 2 bases. The CDR3 nucleotides are TGTGCCATCAGTCCTAGCGGTCCAGCCTACAATGAGCAGTTCTTC. This gives the protein CAISPSGPAYNEQFF.

The chain carries TRBV30 and TRBJ1-5; D is uncertain. Germline V CDR1 and CDR2: GTSNPN, SVGIG (reference sequence). Deletions cut 4 bases from V and 8 bases from J, with 15 bases between. This CDR3 spans 13 amino acids. CDR3 loop: CAWNIGVTEPQHF. CDR3 nucleotide sequence: TGTGCCTGGAACATTGGCGTGACCGAGCCCCAGCATTTT.

The chain has TRBV7-9 and TRBJ1-1, with D possibly matching TRBD1 (5 bases). V was clipped by 1 base and J by 0 bases, with 9 bases between them. This CDR3 contains 15 residues. CDR1 is SEHNR, CDR2 FQNEAQ, per germline (reference sequence). The CDR3 sequence is CASSLVGALNTEAFF. The CDR3 coding sequence is TGTGCCAGCAGCTTAGTCGGGGCCCTGAACACTGAAGCTTTCTTT.

Note on this clone: The junction departs from germline at one end; a sequencing error may be responsible. The chain links TRBV3-1 (or the pseudogene TRBV3-2) to TRBJ2-3; 7 bases fit TRBD1. CDR3 length equals 14 residues. Per the germline V gene, CDR1 is LGHDT and CDR2 is YNNKEL (reference sequence). The CDR3 spells CASRQDRVADTQYF. The CDR3 coding sequence is TGTGCCAGCAGACAAGACAGGGTTGCGGATACGCAGTATTTT.

J is TRBJ1-1 and V is TRBV7-9; TRBD1 matches at 9 bases. The CDR3 sequence is 15 residues long. Looked up from germline, CDR1 is SEHNR and CDR2 is FQNEAQ (reference sequence). V shed 5 bases, J shed 4 bases, and the junction held 8 bases outside the gene matches. The CDR3 loop is CASSPDRGGGTEAFF. The CDR3 DNA is TGTGCCAGCAGCCCGGACAGGGGAGGTGGCACTGAAGCTTTCTTT.

This clone was counted between two and nine times. This sequence joins TRBV11-3 and TRBJ2-1; 10 bases are a match to TRBD2. CDR1 and CDR2 from the germline V gene are SGHNT and YENEEA. The CDR3 contains 18 residues. Trimming removed 4 bases from V and 6 bases from J; junction bases left unmatched: 15. The CDR3 loop is CASSSSLAGGEHINEQFF. As DNA, the CDR3 is TGTGCCAGCAGCTCCTCTTTAGCGGGAGGAGAACATATCAATGAGCAGTTCTTC.

The chain has TRBV6-2 or TRBV6-3 and TRBJ1-2; 10 bases are shared with TRBD1. V lost 5 bases to trimming and J lost 4 bases; unmatched junction nucleotides: 4. The CDR3 loop spans 14 amino acids. Germline V lookup: CDR1 MNHEY, CDR2 SVGEGT. The CDR3 loop reads CASSGGQGGYGYTF. CDR3 bases: TGTGCCAGCAGTGGCGGACAGGGGGGCTATGGCTACACCTTC.

The rearrangement uses TRBV13 and TRBJ2-2; 8 bases fit TRBD2. Unmatched junction bases numbered 12, after V lost 2 bases and J lost 1 base. The CDR3 runs to 19 residues. Germline assignment: CDR1 PRHDT and CDR2 FYEKMQ (reference sequence). CDR3 region: CASSLWREASMGNTGELFF. The DNA for the CDR3 is TGTGCCAGCAGCTTATGGCGGGAGGCATCCATGGGGAACACCGGGGAGCTGTTTTTT.

The chain recombines TRBV5-4 with TRBJ2-2; tentatively, D is TRBD2 (5 bases). CDR1 and CDR2 from the germline V gene are SGHNT and YYREEE (reference sequence). This CDR3 is built from 14 residues. V gave up 3 bases and J gave up 4 bases, with 10 bases separating them. The CDR3 region has the DNA TGTGCCAGCAGCTGGGCGGGCCTCACCGGGGAGCTGTTTTTT. It translates to CASSWAGLTGELFF.